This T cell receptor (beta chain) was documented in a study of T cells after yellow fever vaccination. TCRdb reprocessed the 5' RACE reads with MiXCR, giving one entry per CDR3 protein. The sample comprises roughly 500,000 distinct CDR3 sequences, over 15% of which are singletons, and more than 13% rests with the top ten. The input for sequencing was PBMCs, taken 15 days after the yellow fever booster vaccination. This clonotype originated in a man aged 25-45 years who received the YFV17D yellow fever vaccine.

CDR3 in DNA: TGTGCCAGCAGTAGCGGGAGAATAGAGACCCAGTACTTC. Encoded protein: CASSSGRIETQYF. V and J are TRBV7-2 and TRBJ2-5; 9 nucleotides align to TRBD2. This CDR3 spans 13 amino acids. CDR1 is SGHTA and CDR2 is FQGNSA in the germline V gene. Trimming took 6 bases from V and 4 from J; bases not matched to a gene: 3.